The 5 T cell receptor beta chains given below trace back to one sample, sequenced in a study of T cell changes during pregnancy in multiple sclerosis. Here immunoSEQ multiplex PCR was the method, and the copy in TCRdb shows in-frame clones only, minus some. The sample lists roughly 89,000 clones; 90% to 95% were seen once. The sequencing used peripheral blood, collected after pregnancy. The receptors were gathered from a female donor in good health, enrolled as a control in a pregnancy study.

The chain is built from TRBV9 and TRBJ2-5; D may be TRBD2 (6 bases). The CDR3 length is 14 residues. The V and J ends lost 0 bases and 5 bases respectively, with 11 bases between them. Germline CDR1 and CDR2: SGDLS and YYNGEE. The CDR3 DNA follows: TGTGCCAGCAGCGTAGAAGCGGGTTGGGAGACCCAGTACTTC. This translates into CASSVEAGWETQYF.

J is TRBJ2-1 and V is TRBV19; 9 positions match TRBD2. The germline CDR1 and CDR2 sequences are LNHDA and SQIVND (reference sequence). The CDR3 contains 14 residues. The junction had 10 bases not matched to a gene; V was cut back by 8 bases and J by 8 bases. The CDR3 coding sequence is TGTGCCAGTGGGTTGCGGCGGGAGGGATATGAGCAGTTCTTC. Its protein product is CASGLRREGYEQFF. Looking up the rest from reference TRBV19 and TRBJ2-1 gives the full variable domain: DGGITQSPKYLFRKEGQNVTLSCEQNLNHDAMYWYRQDPGQGLRLIYYSQIVNDFQKGDIAEGYSVSREKKESFPLTVTSAQKNPTAFYLCASGLRREGYEQFFGPGTRLTVL.

The genes are TRBV29-1 and TRBJ2-7, with 7 positions matching TRBD2. CDR3 length: 13 residues. The trim removed 0 bases at V and 3 bases at J, leaving 2 bases unmatched. Germline loops: CDR1 SQVTM, CDR2 ANQGSEA. The CDR3 protein is CSVEEERDYEQYF. Written as DNA, the CDR3 is TGCAGCGTTGAAGAAGAGCGGGACTACGAGCAGTACTTC.

The J gene is TRBJ2-7, the V gene TRBV27; TRBD2 matches at 9 bases. Germline CDR1 and CDR2: MNHEY and SMNVEV (reference sequence). With 2 bases clipped from V and 7 bases from J, the junction kept 12 bases outside the gene matches. The CDR3 has 16 residues. CDR3 sequence: CASSLLPPAGGDEQYF. The CDR3 DNA sequence: TGTGCCAGCAGTTTACTCCCTCCCGCGGGAGGGGATGAGCAGTACTTC.

The chain combines TRBV5-4 with TRBJ2-3, with D unresolved. The V gene lost 4 bases and the J gene lost 0 bases, with 12 bases spanning the gap. The CDR3 sequence is 15 residues long. Per germline, CDR1 SGHNT and CDR2 YYREEE (reference sequence). CDR3 nucleotides: TGTGCCAGCAGCCGCGGCACTACCAGCACAGATACGCAGTATTTT. Amino acids: CASSRGTTSTDTQYF.